This T cell receptor beta chain was sequenced in a study of T cell changes during pregnancy in multiple sclerosis. Measured with immunoSEQ multiplex PCR; TCRdb has only the in-frame clones, and not every one. The table shows roughly 97,000 clones, with over 75% occurring only once. V was pared by 4 bases and J by 1 base, with 4 bases of the junction left unmatched. The CDR3 is made up of 14 amino acids. CDR1 SNHLY and CDR2 FYNNEI come from the germline V gene. The gene calls are TRBV2 and TRBJ2-7, with 7 positions matching TRBD1. The sample in question was peripheral blood, obtained in the second trimester of pregnancy. The receptor's source is a female donor in good health, enrolled as a control in a pregnancy study. The CDR3 DNA is TGTGCCAGCAGTGCCGGGACAGCTTCCTACGAGCAGTACTTC. Translation: CASSAGTASYEQYF.